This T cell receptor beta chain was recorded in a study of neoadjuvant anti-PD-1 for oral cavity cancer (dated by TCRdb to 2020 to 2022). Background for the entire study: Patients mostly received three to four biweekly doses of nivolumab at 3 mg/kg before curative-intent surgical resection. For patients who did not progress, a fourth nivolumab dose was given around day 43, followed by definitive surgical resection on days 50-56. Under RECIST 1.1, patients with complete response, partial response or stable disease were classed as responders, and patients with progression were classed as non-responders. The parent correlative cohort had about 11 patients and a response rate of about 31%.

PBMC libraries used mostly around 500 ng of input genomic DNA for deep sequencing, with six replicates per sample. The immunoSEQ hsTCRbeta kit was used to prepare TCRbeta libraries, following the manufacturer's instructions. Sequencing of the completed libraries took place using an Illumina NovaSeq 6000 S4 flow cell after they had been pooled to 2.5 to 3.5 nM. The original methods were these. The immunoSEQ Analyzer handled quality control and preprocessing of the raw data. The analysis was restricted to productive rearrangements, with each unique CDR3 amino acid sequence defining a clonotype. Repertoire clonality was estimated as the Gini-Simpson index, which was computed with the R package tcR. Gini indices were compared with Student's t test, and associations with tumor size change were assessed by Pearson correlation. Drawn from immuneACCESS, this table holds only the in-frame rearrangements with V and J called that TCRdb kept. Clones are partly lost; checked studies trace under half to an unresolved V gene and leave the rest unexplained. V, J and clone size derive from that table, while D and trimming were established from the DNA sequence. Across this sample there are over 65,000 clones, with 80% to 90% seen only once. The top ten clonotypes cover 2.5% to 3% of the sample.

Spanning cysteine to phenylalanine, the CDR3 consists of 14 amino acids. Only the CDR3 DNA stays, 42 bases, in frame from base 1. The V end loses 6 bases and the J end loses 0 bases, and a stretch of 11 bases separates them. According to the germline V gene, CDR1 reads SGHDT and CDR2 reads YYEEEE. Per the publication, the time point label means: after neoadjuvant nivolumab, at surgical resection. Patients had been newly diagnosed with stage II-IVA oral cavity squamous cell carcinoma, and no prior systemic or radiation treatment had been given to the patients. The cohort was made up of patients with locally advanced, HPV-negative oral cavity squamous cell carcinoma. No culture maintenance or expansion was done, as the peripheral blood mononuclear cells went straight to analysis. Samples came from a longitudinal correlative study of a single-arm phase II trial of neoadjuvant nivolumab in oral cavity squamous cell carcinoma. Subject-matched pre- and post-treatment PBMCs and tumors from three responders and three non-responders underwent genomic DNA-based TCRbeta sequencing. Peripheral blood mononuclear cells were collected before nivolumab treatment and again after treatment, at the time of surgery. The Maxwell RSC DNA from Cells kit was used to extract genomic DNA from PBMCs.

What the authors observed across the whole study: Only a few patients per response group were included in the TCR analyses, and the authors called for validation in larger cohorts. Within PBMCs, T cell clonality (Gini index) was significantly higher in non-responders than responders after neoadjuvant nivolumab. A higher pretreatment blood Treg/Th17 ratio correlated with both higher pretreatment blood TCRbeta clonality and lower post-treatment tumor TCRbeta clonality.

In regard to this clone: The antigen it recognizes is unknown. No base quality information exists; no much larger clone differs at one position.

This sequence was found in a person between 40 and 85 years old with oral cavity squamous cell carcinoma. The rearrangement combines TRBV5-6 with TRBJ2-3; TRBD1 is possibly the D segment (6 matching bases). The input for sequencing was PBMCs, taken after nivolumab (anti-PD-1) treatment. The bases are TGTGCCAGCACCAGGGGAATTAGCACAGATACGCAGTATTTT. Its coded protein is CASTRGISTDTQYF.